This T cell receptor (beta chain) was identified during a study of cytomegalovirus exposure and HLA in healthy donors. In the PCR, 60 Vbeta and 13 Jbeta primers were used. Sequencing was performed with immunoSEQ multiplex PCR; in TCRdb, only in-frame clones are kept and a portion is missing. This table has roughly 200,000 clones, 60% to 80% appearing once. Of note for this clone: Its matching antigen is unknown.

The CDR3 contains 16 residues. Germline CDR1 SEHNR, CDR2 FQNEAQ (reference sequence). Losses at the gene ends were 2 bases for V and 10 bases for J; bases not matched to a gene: 11. Study-level findings and limits: Analysis was performed later, and it showed HLA-associated TCR beta chains to be more clonally expanded than equally common others. Accounts indicate the classifier identified cytomegalovirus status with strong specificity and sensitivity.

Sample: PBMCs. This clonotype was obtained from a woman in her twenties or thirties in good health and CMV-seronegative. V usage is TRBV7-9 and J usage is TRBJ2-1, with 10 bases aligning to TRBD2. The CDR3 coding sequence is TGTGCCAGCAGCTTAAGTCTAGCGGGGGACGCGAAGGAGCAGTTCTTC. The encoded protein is CASSLSLAGDAKEQFF. Full variable domain (rest looked up from reference TRBV7-9 and TRBJ2-1): DTGVSQNPRHKITKRGQNVTFRCDPISEHNRLYWYRQTLGQGPEFLTYFQNEAQLEKSRLLSDRFSAERPKGSFSTLEIQRTEQGDSAMYLCASSLSLAGDAKEQFFGPGTRLTVL.